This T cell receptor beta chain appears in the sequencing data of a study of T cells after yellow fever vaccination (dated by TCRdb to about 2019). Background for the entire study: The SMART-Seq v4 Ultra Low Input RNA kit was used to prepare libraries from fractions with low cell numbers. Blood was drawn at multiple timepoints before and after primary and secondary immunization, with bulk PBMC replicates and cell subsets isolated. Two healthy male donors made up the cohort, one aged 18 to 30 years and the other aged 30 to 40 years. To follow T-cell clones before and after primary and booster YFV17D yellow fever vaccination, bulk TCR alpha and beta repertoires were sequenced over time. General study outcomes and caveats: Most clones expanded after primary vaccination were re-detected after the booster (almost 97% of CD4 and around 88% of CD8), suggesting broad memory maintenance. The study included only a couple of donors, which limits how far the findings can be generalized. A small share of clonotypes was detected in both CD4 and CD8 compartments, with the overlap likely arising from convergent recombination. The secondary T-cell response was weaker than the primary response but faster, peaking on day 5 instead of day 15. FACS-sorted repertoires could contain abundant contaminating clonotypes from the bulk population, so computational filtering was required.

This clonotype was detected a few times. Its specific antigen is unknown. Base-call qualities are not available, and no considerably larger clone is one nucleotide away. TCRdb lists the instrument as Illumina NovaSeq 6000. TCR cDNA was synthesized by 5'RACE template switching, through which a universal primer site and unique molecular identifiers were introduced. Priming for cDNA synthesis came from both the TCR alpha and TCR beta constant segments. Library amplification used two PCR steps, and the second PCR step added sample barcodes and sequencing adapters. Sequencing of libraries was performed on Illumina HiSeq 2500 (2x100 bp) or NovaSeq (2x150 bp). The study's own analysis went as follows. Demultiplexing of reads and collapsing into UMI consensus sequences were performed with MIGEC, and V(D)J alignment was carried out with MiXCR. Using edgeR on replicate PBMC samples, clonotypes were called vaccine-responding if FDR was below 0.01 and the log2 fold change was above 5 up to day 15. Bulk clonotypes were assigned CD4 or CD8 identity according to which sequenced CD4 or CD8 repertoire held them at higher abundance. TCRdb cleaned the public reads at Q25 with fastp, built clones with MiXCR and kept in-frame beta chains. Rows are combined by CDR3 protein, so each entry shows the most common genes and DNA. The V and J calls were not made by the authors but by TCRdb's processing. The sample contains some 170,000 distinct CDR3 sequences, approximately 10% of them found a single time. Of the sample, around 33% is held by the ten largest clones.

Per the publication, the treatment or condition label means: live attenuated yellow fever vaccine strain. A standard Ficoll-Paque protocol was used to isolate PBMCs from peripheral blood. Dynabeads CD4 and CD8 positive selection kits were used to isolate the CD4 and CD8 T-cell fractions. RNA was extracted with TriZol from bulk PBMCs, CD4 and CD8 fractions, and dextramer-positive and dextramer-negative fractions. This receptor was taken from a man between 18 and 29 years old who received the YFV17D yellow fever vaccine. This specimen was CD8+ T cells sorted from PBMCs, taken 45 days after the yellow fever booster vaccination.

The sequenced DNA: TGCAGTGCTAGAAACCCCCCCGACAGGGGGTGGCTTAACTATGGCTACACCTTC. Its coded protein is CSARNPPDRGWLNYGYTF. The receptor chain draws on TRBV20-1 and TRBJ1-2; 9 of the junction bases match TRBD1. Based on the germline V gene (reference sequence), the CDR1 and CDR2 sequences are DFQATT and SNEGSKA. V trim: 2 bases; J trim: 1 base; unmatched bases: 14. Measured from the cysteine to the phenylalanine, the CDR3 is 18 residues long. Just CDR3 DNA is preserved here, 54 bases in frame from base 1.